These 17 T cell receptor beta chains were all obtained from the same sample, sequenced in a study of cytomegalovirus exposure and HLA in healthy donors. Libraries were prepared by immunoSEQ multiplex PCR; TCRdb keeps only in-frame clonotypes and omits some of them. The sample lists about 240,000 clones, more than 75% occurring once. The sequenced material came from PBMCs. The origin of the receptors is a man younger than 35 in good health and CMV-seronegative.

This chain connects TRBV5-6 to TRBJ2-7; tentative D call: TRBD2 (6 bases). The CDR3 is 13 amino acids. Germline V gene sequence: CDR1 SGHDT, CDR2 YYEEEE. V lost 4 bases and J lost 12, with 20 bases in between. CDR3: CASSPAGTPGRYF. In nucleotides, the CDR3 is TGTGCCAGCAGCCCGGCTGGGACTCCGGGCAGGTACTTC.

This chain links TRBV7-9 with TRBJ1-2; 12 bases agree with TRBD1. Germline assignment: CDR1 SEHNR and CDR2 FQNEAQ (reference sequence). The CDR3 totals 15 residues. The V gene end was trimmed by 1 base and the J gene end by 4 bases; junction bases not matched to a gene: 1. CDR3 nucleotides: TGTGCCAGCAGCTTAGAGGGACAGGGGGCCTATGGCTACACCTTC. Encoded protein: CASSLEGQGAYGYTF.

This chain uses TRBV5-8 with TRBJ2-7; D is perhaps TRBD2 (7 bases). Germline loops: CDR1 SGHTS, CDR2 YDEGEE. There are 17 residues in the CDR3. With 1 base removed from V and 0 bases from J, the gap between germline ends came to 17 bases. As DNA, the CDR3 is TGTGCCAGCAGCTTGTTTATGGCGGGGGCTAGCTCCTACGAGCAGTACTTC. This encodes CASSLFMAGASSYEQYF. The full variable domain, rest sourced from reference TRBV5-8 and TRBJ2-7, is EAGVTQSPTHLIKTRGQQATLRCSPISGHTSVYWYQQALGLGLQFLLWYDEGEERNRGNFPPRFSGRQFPNYSSELNVNALELEDSALYLCASSLFMAGASSYEQYFGPGTRLTVT.

The gene calls are TRBV2 and TRBJ2-1; TRBD1 agrees at 8 bases. Germline values: CDR1 SNHLY, CDR2 FYNNEI. This CDR3 has 13 amino acids. The CDR3 sequence is CVIRDRLNNEQFF. The CDR3 DNA sequence: TGTGTCATCCGGGACAGGCTAAACAATGAGCAGTTCTTC.

The chain employs TRBV18 and TRBJ1-1, with no clear D. The CDR3 is 15 amino acids. The germline CDR1 and CDR2 sequences are KGHSH and LQKENI. Deletions cut 0 bases from V and 2 bases from J, with 10 bases between. Here the CDR3 DNA reads TGTGCCAGCTCACCACCTTCCCAGACTAACACTGAAGCTTTCTTT. It is translated as CASSPPSQTNTEAFF.

This sequence joins TRBV15 and TRBJ2-1; TRBD2 aligns across 7 bases. Germline V gene lookup returns CDR1 LNHNV and CDR2 YYDKDF (reference sequence). The CDR3 loop spans 16 amino acids. Unmatched junction bases numbered 8, after V lost 5 bases and J lost 1 base. The CDR3 bases are TGTGCCACCAGCGGCCGGACTAGGACATCCTACAATGAGCAGTTCTTC. This encodes CATSGRTRTSYNEQFF.

This clone was observed a handful of times. This chain joins TRBV11-3 and TRBJ2-7, with 8 bases matching TRBD1. V was pared by 6 bases and J by 5 bases, with 9 bases of the junction left unmatched. CDR3 length: 14 residues. CDR1 is SGHNT, CDR2 YENEEA, per germline. The CDR3 here is CASSQRTGQDEQYF. DNA of the CDR3: TGTGCCAGCAGTCAAAGGACAGGGCAGGACGAGCAGTACTTC. Combining the CDR3 with reference TRBV11-3 and TRBJ2-7 gives the whole variable domain EAGVVQSPRYKIIEKKQPVAFWCNPISGHNTLYWYLQNLGQGPELLIRYENEEAVDDSQLPKDRFSAERLKGVDSTLKIQPAELGDSAVYLCASSQRTGQDEQYFGPGTRLTVT.

The rearrangement joins TRBV10-2 to TRBJ2-5; TRBD1 matches at 7 bases. The V gene's germline CDR1 is WSHSY and CDR2 SAAADI. This CDR3 spans 14 amino acids. V dropped 8 bases and J dropped 0; count of bases not matched to a gene: 6. CDR3 sequence (DNA): TGCGCCAGCTGGATCGACAGGGACCAAGAGACCCAGTACTTC. Residues: CASWIDRDQETQYF.

This rearrangement joins TRBV9 to TRBJ2-1; 12 bases are shared with TRBD2. CDR1 is SGDLS and CDR2 is YYNGEE in the germline V gene. The CDR3 runs 16 residues. J was trimmed by 8 bases and V by 4 bases; bases with no gene match: 10. The CDR3 nucleotides are TGTGCCAGCAGCCCACAAAGGACTAGCGGGAACTATGAGCAGTTCTTC. Protein sequence: CASSPQRTSGNYEQFF.

This sequence joins TRBV27 and TRBJ2-1, with D possibly being TRBD2 (6 bases). This CDR3 region has 15 residues. Germline assignment: CDR1 MNHEY and CDR2 SMNVEV (reference sequence). Trimming pared 4 bases from V and 5 bases from J, leaving 15 bases between. CDR3 DNA: TGTGCCAGCAGTTCGACCCTAGCGAGGAACAATGAGCAGTTCTTC. Residues: CASSSTLARNNEQFF.

The chain is built from TRBV5-1 and TRBJ2-6; a possible D gene is TRBD2 (5 bases). The CDR3 extends over 15 amino acids. Trimming removed 3 bases from V and 2 bases from J, with 9 bases in between. Germline V gene lookup returns CDR1 SGHRS and CDR2 YFSETQ. The CDR3 bases are TGCGCCAGCAGCTCCGGGGTGGCTGGGGCCAACGTCCTGACTTTC. This codes for CASSSGVAGANVLTF.

V gene TRBV30 combines with J gene TRBJ2-7; 9 bases line up with TRBD2. Germline V gene data show CDR1 as GTSNPN and CDR2 as SVGIG (reference sequence). The V and J ends lost 5 bases and 4 bases, in that order; junction bases with no gene match: 3. The CDR3 extends over 12 amino acids. CDR3 protein: CAWGLAWYEQYF. DNA of the CDR3: TGTGCCTGGGGACTAGCGTGGTACGAGCAGTACTTC.

This clone appeared once. The rearrangement joins TRBV10-3 to TRBJ1-1; perhaps TRBD1 as D (5 bases). This CDR3 is built from 11 residues. Germline CDR1 ENHRY, CDR2 SYGVKD. V dropped 6 bases and J dropped 10 bases, with 12 bases sitting between them. The CDR3 protein is CAISQGHLAFF. In DNA form, the CDR3 reads TGTGCCATCAGCCAAGGACATTTAGCTTTCTTT.

V gene TRBV4-1 combines with J gene TRBJ1-1, with a tentative D call TRBD1 (5 bases). The CDR3 totals 16 residues. V gave up 0 bases and J gave up 2 bases, with 13 bases separating them. The germline V gene has CDR1 MGHRA and CDR2 YSYEKL. The CDR3 sequence: CASSQEPGKSNTEAFF. The CDR3 DNA reads TGCGCCAGCAGCCAAGAACCAGGGAAGTCAAACACTGAAGCTTTCTTT.

V is TRBV19 and J is TRBJ2-7, with D unresolved. Germline CDR1 and CDR2: LNHDA and SQIVND (reference sequence). This CDR3 spans 13 amino acids. With 2 bases removed from V and 2 bases from J, the gap between germline ends came to 7 bases. The DNA of the CDR3 is TGTGCCAGTAGTATACGGGTCCCCTACGAGCAGTACTTC. It translates to CASSIRVPYEQYF.

The chain combines TRBV9 with TRBJ2-1, with 13 bases aligning to TRBD2. V shed 3 bases and J 3 bases; nucleotides not matched to a gene: 3. The CDR3 has 16 residues. In germline, CDR1 is SGDLS, CDR2 YYNGEE. The CDR3 here is CASSETSGRYYNEQFF. The CDR3 bases are TGTGCCAGCAGCGAGACTAGCGGGAGGTACTACAATGAGCAGTTCTTC.

The chain uses TRBV10-3 and TRBJ1-2; 7 nucleotides match TRBD1. Germline V lookup: CDR1 ENHRY, CDR2 SYGVKD. This CDR3 has 17 amino acids. J gave up 0 bases and V 9 bases, and 16 bases lay outside the gene matches. CDR3 sequence: CAITLPPDRFANYGYTF. For the CDR3, the DNA is TGTGCCATTACCTTGCCTCCGGACAGGTTCGCTAACTATGGCTACACCTTC.